This TCR beta chain was retrieved from a study of cytomegalovirus exposure and HLA in healthy donors. Study observations and caveats: TCR beta sequences reportedly predicted most subjects' HLA-A and HLA-B alleles accurately. Cytomegalovirus association was listed for 150 to 200 TCR beta chains. The classifier reportedly diagnosed cytomegalovirus status with high specificity and sensitivity. TCR beta V- and J-gene trimming, according to a later analysis, was linked to a missense DCLRE1C variant.

About this clone itself: The antigen is undetermined.

This PCR relied on a set of 60 Vbeta primers and 13 Jbeta primers. The data were produced by immunoSEQ multiplex PCR, yet TCRdb's version contains in-frame clones alone and is incomplete. This sample has roughly 150,000 clones, with 60% to 80% found just once. This CDR3 has 14 amino acids. Trimming took off 8 bases at V and 4 bases at J, with 14 bases between the two ends. Germline CDR1 is LGHNA and CDR2 is YSLEER. The V and J genes are TRBV4-3 and TRBJ2-2; D perhaps matches TRBD1 (6 bases). The sample consisted of PBMCs. The source is a woman between 35 and 50 years old in good health and CMV-seronegative. The DNA of the CDR3 is TGCGCCAGCGCGCAGGGGATAAGCACCGGGGAGCTGTTTTTT. Its protein product is CASAQGISTGELFF.